This T cell receptor (beta chain) came from a study of T cells after yellow fever vaccination. Study information: Fractions containing few cells were prepared with SMART-Seq v4 Ultra Low Input.

V shed 6 bases, J shed 0 bases, and the junction held 6 bases outside the gene matches. CDR3 size: 15 residues. In germline, CDR1 is MNHNS, CDR2 SASEGT. Study-wide findings and caveats: Detected again after the booster were most primary-vaccination clones, at nearly 97% CD4 and roughly 88% CD8.

TCRdb re-called the 5' RACE reads with MiXCR, one entry per CDR3 protein. This table holds just under 600,000 distinct CDR3 sequences, roughly 14% found once. This clonotype was observed a handful of times. Its antigen is not known. Sample: PBMCs, taken on the day of the yellow fever booster vaccination. The clonotype was recovered from a man aged 25 to 45 who received the YFV17D yellow fever vaccine. The chain combines TRBV6-1 with TRBJ1-1; 8 bases agree with TRBD1. The CDR3 sequence is CASRHRDRMNTEAFF. CDR3 nucleotides: TGTGCCAGCAGACACCGGGACAGGATGAACACTGAAGCTTTCTTT.